This T cell receptor (beta chain) was recovered during a study of blood T cell repertoires in COVID-19. The wider study: Samples of COVID-19 (acute and convalescent) were obtained from the United States, Italy and Spain.

In the source study's methods: Estimation of nucleated cell counts was performed using reference gene primer amplification. Profiling relied on immunoSEQ multiplex PCR, and the TCRdb table lists in-frame clones only, not all of them. The V and J calls and clone size were taken over from that table, and D and trimming were inferred from the DNA. This table holds over 130,000 clones, around three quarters found once. Trimming removed 4 bases at V and 6 bases at J, with 19 bases between. Germline assignment: CDR1 GTSNPN and CDR2 SVGIG (reference sequence). The CDR3 covers 16 residues. This clonotype originated in a man in his forties or fifties with acute or convalescent COVID-19. The chain links TRBV30 to TRBJ1-6; tentative D call: TRBD1 (6 bases). The source material was peripheral blood. As DNA, the CDR3 is TGTGCCTGGAAGCTTCAGGGGAGGGTTGGTAATTCACCCCTCCACTTT. It is translated as CAWKLQGRVGNSPLHF.